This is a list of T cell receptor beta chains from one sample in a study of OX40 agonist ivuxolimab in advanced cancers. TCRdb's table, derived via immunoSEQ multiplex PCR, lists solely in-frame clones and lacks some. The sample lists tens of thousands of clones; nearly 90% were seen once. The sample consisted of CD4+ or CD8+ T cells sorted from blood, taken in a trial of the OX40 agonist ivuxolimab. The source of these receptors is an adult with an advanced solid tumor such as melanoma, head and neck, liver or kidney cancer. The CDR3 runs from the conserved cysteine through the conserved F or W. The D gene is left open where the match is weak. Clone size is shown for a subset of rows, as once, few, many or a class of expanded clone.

CDR3 DNA: TGTGCCAGCAGCGCCCCGATTGGTAGCGGGAGATACGAGCAGTACTTC; CDR3 protein: CASSAPIGSGRYEQYF; clone size: NA; J gene: TRBJ2-7; V gene: TRBV7-9; D gene: TRBD2
CDR3 DNA: TGCAGCGTTGAACCCTCCAGGCTTGAAAACTCCTACAATGAGCAGTTCTTC; CDR3 protein: CSVEPSRLENSYNEQFF; clone size: few; J gene: TRBJ2-1; V gene: TRBV29-1; D gene: NA
CDR3 DNA: TGTGCCAGCAGCTTGGCCCAGGGGCACGAGCAGTACTTC; CDR3 protein: CASSLAQGHEQYF; clone size: NA; J gene: TRBJ2-7; V gene: TRBV5-5; D gene: NA
CDR3 DNA: TGTGCCAGCAGCTTAGGACTAGCGGGAGGGCCTTACGAGCAGTACTTC; CDR3 protein: CASSLGLAGGPYEQYF; clone size: NA; J gene: TRBJ2-7; V gene: TRBV7-6; D gene: TRBD2
CDR3 DNA: TGTGCCAGCAGCGTAGTGGATACTGACACTGAAGCTTTCTTT; CDR3 protein: CASSVVDTDTEAFF; clone size: few; J gene: TRBJ1-1; V gene: TRBV9; D gene: NA
CDR3 DNA: TGTGCCAGCAGCCAAGAGCTAGCGGGAACCAACTACGAGCAGTACTTC; CDR3 protein: CASSQELAGTNYEQYF; clone size: NA; J gene: TRBJ2-7; V gene: TRBV4-2; D gene: TRBD2
CDR3 DNA: TGTGCCAGCAGATATTCCGGGAGGGAGTTTGGGAATGAGCAGTTCTTC; CDR3 protein: CASRYSGREFGNEQFF; clone size: NA; J gene: TRBJ2-1; V gene: TRBV7-2; D gene: TRBD2
CDR3 DNA: TGTGCCAGCAGTTCTCTGAAGACCCAGTACTTC; CDR3 protein: CASSSLKTQYF; clone size: NA; J gene: TRBJ2-5; V gene: TRBV28; D gene: NA
CDR3 DNA: TGTGCCTGGATCTCGAGCGCGAGCACAGATACGCAGTATTTT; CDR3 protein: CAWISSASTDTQYF; clone size: once; J gene: TRBJ2-3; V gene: TRBV30; D gene: NA
CDR3 DNA: TGCGCCAGCAGCTTGGGTTATGAGCAGTTCTTC; CDR3 protein: CASSLGYEQFF; clone size: NA; J gene: TRBJ2-1; V gene: TRBV5-1; D gene: NA
CDR3 DNA: TGTGCCACCAGCAGAAACCGGGACTCCTACAATGAGCAGTTCTTC; CDR3 protein: CATSRNRDSYNEQFF; clone size: few; J gene: TRBJ2-1; V gene: TRBV15; D gene: NA
CDR3 DNA: TGTGCCAGCAGCTTAGTGCCAGGGCGAAGCTCCTACAATGAGCAGTTCTTC; CDR3 protein: CASSLVPGRSSYNEQFF; clone size: NA; J gene: TRBJ2-1; V gene: TRBV11-2; D gene: NA
CDR3 DNA: TGCGCCAGCAGCTTGGATTTGAACTCTGGAAACACCATATATTTT; CDR3 protein: CASSLDLNSGNTIYF; clone size: once; J gene: TRBJ1-3; V gene: TRBV5-1; D gene: NA
CDR3 DNA: TGTGCCAGCAGCTTAGCTCAGGGGGTGAGCTCCTACAATGAGCAGTTCTTC; CDR3 protein: CASSLAQGVSSYNEQFF; clone size: NA; J gene: TRBJ2-1; V gene: TRBV7-8; D gene: TRBD1
CDR3 DNA: TGTGCCAGCCATCCTCGGGGACAGGGGGCGAGGGAGACCCAGTACTTC; CDR3 protein: CASHPRGQGARETQYF; clone size: NA; J gene: TRBJ2-5; V gene: TRBV7-6; D gene: TRBD1
CDR3 DNA: TGTGCCAGCTCATCTTACGGGACTCAGAACACTGAAGCTTTCTTT; CDR3 protein: CASSSYGTQNTEAFF; clone size: once; J gene: TRBJ1-1; V gene: TRBV18; D gene: NA
CDR3 DNA: TGTGCCAGCAGCCCTGACTCAACGGGATACTCCTACAATGAGCAGTTCTTC; CDR3 protein: CASSPDSTGYSYNEQFF; clone size: NA; J gene: TRBJ2-1; V gene: TRBV7-6; D gene: NA
CDR3 DNA: TGTGCCAGCAGCGCCGGGCCGTGGGTCTACGAGCAGTACTTC; CDR3 protein: CASSAGPWVYEQYF; clone size: NA; J gene: TRBJ2-7; V gene: TRBV11-3; D gene: NA
CDR3 DNA: TGTGCCATCTCGGACACCTACGAGCAGTACTTC; CDR3 protein: CAISDTYEQYF; clone size: NA; J gene: TRBJ2-7; V gene: TRBV10-3; D gene: NA
CDR3 DNA: TGTGCCAGTAGGACAGGGAGAGGGACTGAAGCTTTCTTT; CDR3 protein: CASRTGRGTEAFF; clone size: few; J gene: TRBJ1-1; V gene: TRBV19; D gene: TRBD1
CDR3 DNA: TGTGCTAGTGGTTTGGTAACTAGCGCTTTGTACGATACGCAGTATTTT; CDR3 protein: CASGLVTSALYDTQYF; clone size: NA; J gene: TRBJ2-3; V gene: TRBV12-5; D gene: TRBD2
CDR3 DNA: TGTGCCAGCAGCAAACCGGGACCAGTCCAAGAGACCCAGTACTTC; CDR3 protein: CASSKPGPVQETQYF; clone size: once; J gene: TRBJ2-5; V gene: TRBV11-2; D gene: NA
CDR3 DNA: TGTGCCAGCAGCGTAGGGGGGAGCAATCAGCCCCAGCATTTT; CDR3 protein: CASSVGGSNQPQHF; clone size: NA; J gene: TRBJ1-5; V gene: TRBV9; D gene: NA
CDR3 DNA: TGTGCCAGCAGTTACCCAGGGGATGAAGCTTTCTTT; CDR3 protein: CASSYPGDEAFF; clone size: few; J gene: TRBJ1-1; V gene: TRBV6-5; D gene: NA
CDR3 DNA: TGTGCCTGGAGTGAGGCTTTAGGACTAGCGTTACAGTTCTTC; CDR3 protein: CAWSEALGLALQFF; clone size: NA; J gene: TRBJ2-1; V gene: TRBV30; D gene: TRBD2
CDR3 DNA: TGTGCCAGCAGCTCTTCCGGGACAGGGACCTACGAGCAGTACTTC; CDR3 protein: CASSSSGTGTYEQYF; clone size: NA; J gene: TRBJ2-7; V gene: TRBV7-9; D gene: TRBD1
CDR3 DNA: TGCGCCAGCAGCTTGGATCTAGCGGGGACCGGGGAGCTGTTTTTT; CDR3 protein: CASSLDLAGTGELFF; clone size: few; J gene: TRBJ2-2; V gene: TRBV5-1; D gene: TRBD2
CDR3 DNA: TGTGCCAGCAGTTTGGGGACTAGCGGATACCAAGAGACCCAGTACTTC; CDR3 protein: CASSLGTSGYQETQYF; clone size: NA; J gene: TRBJ2-5; V gene: TRBV6-5; D gene: TRBD2
CDR3 DNA: TGTGCCTGGAGTGTAAAGGTCAGACTGAACACCGGGGAGCTGTTTTTT; CDR3 protein: CAWSVKVRLNTGELFF; clone size: NA; J gene: TRBJ2-2; V gene: TRBV30; D gene: NA
CDR3 DNA: TGTGCCAGCAGTGAAGGGGGACAGGGCCTCTACGAGCAGTACTTC; CDR3 protein: CASSEGGQGLYEQYF; clone size: NA; J gene: TRBJ2-7; V gene: TRBV6-1; D gene: TRBD1
CDR3 DNA: TGTGCCATCACTCCGGGAGCCCTCATTACCCCACACAACACCGGGGAGCTGTTTTTT; CDR3 protein: CAITPGALITPHNTGELFF; clone size: NA; J gene: TRBJ2-2; V gene: TRBV10-3; D gene: NA
CDR3 DNA: TGTGCCAGCAGCTTAGCCCCCACTGGAGGCGAAGAGACCCAGTACTTC; CDR3 protein: CASSLAPTGGEETQYF; clone size: NA; J gene: TRBJ2-5; V gene: TRBV7-9; D gene: NA
CDR3 DNA: TGTGCCAGCAGCTTATCGTTTGCGGGAGGGGAGCGCGAGCAGTACTTC; CDR3 protein: CASSLSFAGGEREQYF; clone size: NA; J gene: TRBJ2-7; V gene: TRBV7-6; D gene: TRBD2
CDR3 DNA: TGTGCCAGCAGCAAAGATGGGACCCAGTACTTC; CDR3 protein: CASSKDGTQYF; clone size: NA; J gene: TRBJ2-5; V gene: TRBV21-1; D gene: NA
CDR3 DNA: TGTGCCAGCAGTCCCGGAGGGTCTGAAGCTTTCTTT; CDR3 protein: CASSPGGSEAFF; clone size: NA; J gene: TRBJ1-1; V gene: TRBV7-9; D gene: NA
CDR3 DNA: TGTGCCATCAGGGCGGGACAGGGAGAGCAAGCTAACTATGGCTACACCTTC; CDR3 protein: CAIRAGQGEQANYGYTF; clone size: NA; J gene: TRBJ1-2; V gene: TRBV10-3; D gene: TRBD1
CDR3 DNA: TGTGCCAGCAGTTACTCAGTCTCCTACAATGAGCAGTTCTTC; CDR3 protein: CASSYSVSYNEQFF; clone size: once; J gene: TRBJ2-1; V gene: TRBV6-5; D gene: NA
CDR3 DNA: TGTGCCAGTAGTGCCAGGACCGTCTCCGACGAGCAGTACTTC; CDR3 protein: CASSARTVSDEQYF; clone size: NA; J gene: TRBJ2-7; V gene: TRBV19; D gene: NA
CDR3 DNA: TGTGCGGCCGGGAGGGTCTCAGATACGCAGTATTTT; CDR3 protein: CAAGRVSDTQYF; clone size: NA; J gene: TRBJ2-3; V gene: TRBV2; D gene: TRBD2
CDR3 DNA: TGTGCCAGTAGTGGTTTGGACAGCCAACCCTCTCCCTCCGAGCAGTACTTC; CDR3 protein: CASSGLDSQPSPSEQYF; clone size: NA; J gene: TRBJ2-7; V gene: TRBV19; D gene: NA
CDR3 DNA: TGTGCCAGTAGTATGAGACAGGGGGAGATTTACGAGCAGTACTTC; CDR3 protein: CASSMRQGEIYEQYF; clone size: NA; J gene: TRBJ2-7; V gene: TRBV19; D gene: TRBD1